This T cell receptor beta chain was captured in a study of cytomegalovirus exposure and HLA in healthy donors. This PCR relied on a set of 60 Vbeta primers and 13 Jbeta primers. Sequencing used immunoSEQ multiplex PCR; TCRdb keeps in-frame clones, though not all of them. Altogether about 160,000 clones are present, 77% being singletons, with the ten largest covering approximately 1.6%. The CDR3 runs to 15 residues. Per the germline V gene, CDR1 is MNHEY and CDR2 is SVGAGI. V lost 2 bases, J lost 3 bases, and 13 bases lay in between. Sequenced sample: PBMCs. The rearrangement uses TRBV6-5 and TRBJ1-1, with TRBD1 as a possible D gene (5 bases). This receptor was obtained from a young woman in good health and CMV-seronegative. This CDR3 reads CASSYSQGRDTEAFF. The DNA of the CDR3 is TGTGCCAGCAGTTACAGTCAGGGAAGGGACACTGAAGCTTTCTTT.